This T cell receptor (beta chain) was sequenced in a study of CXCR3-negative and CXCR3-positive naive CD8 T cells. Sorts that each held approximately 300,000 cells were run in triplicate for every CD8+ T cell subset. Naivety in CD8+ T cells corresponded to a CD45RO-CCR7+CD27+CD95- phenotype. Study conclusions and caveats: TRB CDR3s of CXCR3-positive naive cells were more hydrophobic than those of CXCR3-negative naive cells. Naive subsets did not differ in surface CD5, and TRB CDR3 properties served to infer TCR strength. For memory CD8+ cells diversity was much lower, but both naive subsets had comparably high diversity.

It was by 5' RACE with UMI labels that the TRB cDNA libraries were prepared. TCRdb re-called the 5' RACE reads, yielding one record per CDR3 amino acid sequence without DNA. The listing records some 85,000 distinct CDR3 sequences. Germline V lookup: CDR1 SGHAT, CDR2 FQNNGV. This CDR3 region has 13 residues. About this clonotype itself: What it binds is not known.

The sample comprised naive CXCR3+ CD8+ T cells from blood. Indicated subset: CD45RO-CCR7+CD27+CD95- naive CD8+ T cells expressing CXCR3 (TNR3+). The chain employs TRBV11-2 and TRBJ2-7; TCRdb's D call, TRBD1, is unchecked because there is no DNA. This clonotype was obtained from a human donor in good health. Some clones in this sample may be carry-over from other donors' samples. Here the CDR3 reads CASSLQGSHEQYF.